The 6 T cell receptor beta chains in this list originate from one sample, sequenced in a study of CD8 T cells in Susac syndrome. A quantity of about 0.5 to 1 ug RNA underwent reverse transcription using random hexamers. TCRdb called the immunoSEQ multiplex PCR reads again in MiXCR, with one record for every CDR3 protein. The repertoire includes roughly 50,000 distinct CDR3 sequences, 93% of them detected once, and around 0.53% sits in the top ten. Sequenced: CD8+ T cells from PBMCs. These receptors were collected from a human donor in good health.

This clonotype was recorded once. The J gene is TRBJ1-4, the V gene TRBV12-3 or TRBV12-4; 9 bases fit TRBD1. V shed 3 bases and J 3 bases; nucleotides not matched to a gene: 2. The CDR3 is made up of 15 amino acids. The CDR3 protein is CASSLRDRANEKLFF. The CDR3 DNA follows: TGTGCCAGCAGTTTGAGGGACAGGGCTAATGAAAAACTGTTTTTT.

The chain has TRBV6-5 and TRBJ2-5; TRBD1 agrees at 7 bases. Germline CDR1 MNHEY, CDR2 SVGAGI. This CDR3 region has 13 residues. V lost 5 bases and J lost 5; bases outside the gene matches: 5. The CDR3 loop is CASSPHRGETQYF. DNA of the CDR3: TGTGCCAGCAGTCCCCACAGGGGTGAGACCCAGTACTTC.

V gene TRBV19 combines with J gene TRBJ1-1; a weak D match, TRBD1 (5 bases). CDR3 length equals 11 residues. Trimming shortened V by 7 bases and J by 4 bases, and 7 bases separated the two germline ends. Germline V CDR1 and CDR2: LNHDA, SQIVND (reference sequence). The DNA for the CDR3 is TGTGCCAGTACCCAGGGCACTGAAGCTTTCTTT. This gives the protein CASTQGTEAFF.

The V and J genes are TRBV25-1 and TRBJ1-1, with 7 bases identical to TRBD1. With V trimmed by 1 base and J by 0 bases, 8 bases remained unmatched. There are 17 residues in the CDR3. Germline V lookup: CDR1 MGHDK, CDR2 SYGVNS. In nucleotides, the CDR3 is TGTGCCAGCAGTGAATTTAAGGCAGGGGGATTGAACACTGAAGCTTTCTTT. Protein: CASSEFKAGGLNTEAFF.

There are a few counts of this clonotype. The V and J genes are TRBV24-1 and TRBJ2-1; no firm D call. Germline V gene data show CDR1 as KGHDR and CDR2 as SFDVKD. V was cut by 8 bases and J by 0 bases, with 4 bases left in between. The CDR3 length is 12 residues. CDR3 sequence (DNA): TGTGCCACCACCTCCTCCTACAATGAGCAGTTCTTC. Residues: CATTSSYNEQFF.

A few counts support this clonotype. The chain employs TRBV7-8 and TRBJ2-5, with 8 positions matching TRBD1. Germline CDR1 reads SGHVS; CDR2 reads FQNEAQ. Trimming cost V 1 base and J 0 bases; bases outside gene matches: 7. This CDR3 comprises 17 residues. CDR3 protein: CASSLGSGGEDQETQYF. The CDR3 DNA reads TGTGCCAGCAGCTTAGGCTCAGGGGGCGAAGACCAAGAGACCCAGTACTTC.